This T cell receptor (beta chain) originates from a study of blood T cells in healthy people across ages. Germline-derived CDR1 and CDR2 are MNHEY and SVGAGI. V was pared by 4 bases and J by 4 bases, with 5 bases of the junction left unmatched. The CDR3 has 15 amino acids. Samples each had at least 5 micrograms of total RNA extracted. Study conclusions and caveats: It was the long-lived donors that had more naive CD4+ cells and higher diversity than aged donors.

Using a J-beta primer mix together with a sample-barcoded 5' primer, a second PCR was run for roughly 7 to 11 cycles. TCRdb independently ran MiXCR on the 5' RACE reads; one entry per CDR3 protein. The sample yields 630,000 or so distinct CDR3 sequences, less than 35% seen once. This clonotype was detected many times. The antigen is undetermined. The chain carries TRBV6-5 and TRBJ1-4; 8 nucleotides match TRBD1. Sequences were obtained from blood. The TCR originated in a woman at least 80 years old in good health. CDR3 in amino acids: CASSLNRGDNEKLFF. CDR3 DNA: TGTGCCAGCAGTTTGAACAGGGGGGATAATGAAAAACTGTTTTTT.